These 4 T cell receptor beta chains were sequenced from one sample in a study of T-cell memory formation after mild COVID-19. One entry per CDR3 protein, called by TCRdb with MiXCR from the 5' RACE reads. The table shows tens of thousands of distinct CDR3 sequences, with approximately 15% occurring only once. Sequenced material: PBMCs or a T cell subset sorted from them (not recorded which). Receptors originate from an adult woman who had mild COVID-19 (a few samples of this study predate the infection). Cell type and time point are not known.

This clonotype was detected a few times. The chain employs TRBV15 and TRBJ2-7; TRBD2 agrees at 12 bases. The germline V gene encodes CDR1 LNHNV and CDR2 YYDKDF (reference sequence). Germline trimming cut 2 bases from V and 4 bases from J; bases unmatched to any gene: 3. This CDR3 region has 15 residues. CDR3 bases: TGTGCCACCAGCAGACTAGCGGGAGGGCAATACGAGCAGTACTTC. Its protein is CATSRLAGGQYEQYF.

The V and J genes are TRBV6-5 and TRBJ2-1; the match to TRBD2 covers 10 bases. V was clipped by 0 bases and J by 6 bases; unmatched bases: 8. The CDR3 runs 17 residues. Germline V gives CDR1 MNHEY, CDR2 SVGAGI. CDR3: CASSYSPLAGEVNEQFF. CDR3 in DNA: TGTGCCAGCAGTTACTCCCCGCTAGCGGGAGAGGTCAATGAGCAGTTCTTC.

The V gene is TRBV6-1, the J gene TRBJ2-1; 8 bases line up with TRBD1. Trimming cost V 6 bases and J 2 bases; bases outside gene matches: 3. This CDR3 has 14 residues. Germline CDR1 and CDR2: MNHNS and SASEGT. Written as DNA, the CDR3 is TGTGCCAGCAGCACAGGGGGTGCCTACAATGAGCAGTTCTTC. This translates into CASSTGGAYNEQFF.

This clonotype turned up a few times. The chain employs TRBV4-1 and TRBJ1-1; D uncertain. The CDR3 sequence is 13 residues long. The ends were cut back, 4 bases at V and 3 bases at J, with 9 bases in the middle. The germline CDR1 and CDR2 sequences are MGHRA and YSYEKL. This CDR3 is CASSPHGDTEAFF. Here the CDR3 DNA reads TGCGCCAGCAGCCCCCACGGAGACACTGAAGCTTTCTTT.